This T cell receptor beta chain was captured by sequencing in a study of blood T cell repertoires in COVID-19. TCRdb's copy holds only in-frame clones and misses some; the assay was immunoSEQ multiplex PCR. The profile shows some 300,000 clones, 85% to 90% of them singletons. The TCR sequence derives from a young man who had recovered from COVID-19. The sequenced material came from PBMCs or T cells enriched from blood (not recorded which).

The CDR3 reads CAWSPAGVSTDTQYF. Written as DNA, the CDR3 is TGTGCCTGGAGCCCAGCGGGAGTCAGTACAGATACGCAGTATTTT. V is TRBV30 and J is TRBJ2-3; 8 bases are a match to TRBD2. CDR3 length equals 15 residues. V was pared by 3 bases and J by 3 bases, with 8 bases of the junction left unmatched. The germline V gene has CDR1 GTSNPN and CDR2 SVGIG (reference sequence).